A single sample is the source of the 6 T cell receptor beta chains below, sequenced in a study of blood T cell repertoires in COVID-19. Data came from immunoSEQ multiplex PCR; TCRdb stores just in-frame clones and leaves some out. This table has more than 95,000 clones, less than 90% appearing once. Sequencing input: peripheral blood. These receptors all come from a human donor in a cohort sampled during active COVID-19.

The chain is built from TRBV25-1 and TRBJ2-5; TRBD1 is a possible D gene (5 bases). V lost 3 bases and J 0 bases, leaving 11 bases between the germline ends. This CDR3 spans 15 amino acids. In germline, CDR1 is MGHDK, CDR2 SYGVNS. The CDR3 protein is CASSDSDTYQETQYF. The CDR3 DNA sequence: TGTGCCAGCAGTGACTCGGACACCTACCAAGAGACCCAGTACTTC.

The chain couples TRBV4-1 to TRBJ2-7, with 9 bases fitting TRBD2. Germline V gives CDR1 MGHRA, CDR2 YSYEKL. The CDR3 is made up of 15 amino acids. V was pared by 5 bases and J by 4 bases, with 9 bases of the junction left unmatched. The CDR3 loop reads CASSERLADYYEQYF. The CDR3 DNA sequence: TGCGCCAGCAGCGAAAGACTAGCGGATTATTACGAGCAGTACTTC.

The rearrangement uses TRBV5-1 and TRBJ2-1, with D tentatively TRBD2 (6 bases). Germline CDR1 and CDR2: SGHRS and YFSETQ. This CDR3 has 15 amino acids. V shed 4 bases and J shed 8 bases, with 19 bases lying between them. The CDR3 bases are TGCGCCAGCAGCCCTGGAGGGCCACGGTGGTATGAGCAGTTCTTC. It specifies CASSPGGPRWYEQFF.

The V and J genes are TRBV5-1 and TRBJ2-2; TRBD2 matches 13 bases. The V and J ends lost 4 bases and 9 bases, in that order; junction bases with no gene match: 21. The CDR3 totals 20 residues. The germline gives CDR1 SGHRS, CDR2 YFSETQ. As DNA, the CDR3 is TGCGCCAGCAGCCTAAGCCTTCCATCCCGGACTAGCGGGAGCTCTAGGGAGCTGTTTTTT. Its protein is CASSLSLPSRTSGSSRELFF.

V is TRBV6-5 and J is TRBJ2-7, with D possibly being TRBD1 (6 bases). V dropped 3 bases and J dropped 2 bases, with 11 bases sitting between them. The germline V gene encodes CDR1 MNHEY and CDR2 SVGAGI. The CDR3 covers 14 residues. The CDR3, as DNA: TGTGCCAGCAGTTATCGGCAGGGGCCCTACGAGCAGTACTTC. This translates into CASSYRQGPYEQYF.

The chain employs TRBV12-3 or TRBV12-4 and TRBJ1-5; 8 bases fit TRBD1. V shed 5 bases, J shed 6 bases, and the junction held 3 bases outside the gene matches. The CDR3 has 13 amino acids. The CDR3 sequence: CASSVTGAQPQHF. CDR3 sequence (DNA): TGTGCCAGCAGTGTGACAGGGGCTCAGCCCCAGCATTTT.